The 25 T cell receptor beta chains reported below all come from one sample, sequenced in a study of T cell repertoires in cytomegalovirus infection. TCRdb fed the reads into MiXCR, producing one record per CDR3 protein. The table has under 850,000 distinct CDR3 sequences, roughly a third seen once. The sample comprised PBMCs. Receptors were obtained from a human donor in good health (CMV status not recorded). Some clones in this sample may be carry-over from other donors' samples.

This clonotype was seen a handful of times. The rearrangement uses TRBV28 and TRBJ1-3; no definite D call. V lost 4 bases and J lost 1, with 8 bases in between. CDR3 length: 14 residues. Per the germline V gene, CDR1 is MDHEN and CDR2 is SYDVKM. The CDR3 protein is CASSYRISGNTIYF. DNA for the CDR3: TGTGCCAGCAGTTATAGAATTTCTGGAAACACCATATATTTT. The full variable domain, rest sourced from reference TRBV28 and TRBJ1-3, is DVKVTQSSRYLVKRTGEKVFLECVQDMDHENMFWYRQDPGLGLRLIYFSYDVKMKEKGDIPEGYSVSREKKERFSLILESASTNQTSMYLCASSYRISGNTIYFGEGSWLTVV.

The rearrangement joins TRBV20-1 to TRBJ2-4; D possibly corresponds to TRBD2 (5 bases). This CDR3 has 13 amino acids. V was shortened by 3 bases and J by 9 bases, with 15 bases between the two germline ends. The V gene's germline CDR1 is DFQATT and CDR2 SNEGSKA (reference sequence). The CDR3 bases are TGCAGTGCTAGCGAAGGGTTCAGCGGCATTCAGTACTTC. Translation gives CSASEGFSGIQYF.

This clonotype was detected a few times. V is TRBV30 and J is TRBJ1-3; unclear D gene. Germline V gene data show CDR1 as GTSNPN and CDR2 as SVGIG (reference sequence). This CDR3 has 19 amino acids. V lost 0 bases to trimming and J lost 0 bases, with 21 bases between them. CDR3 region: CAWSVQSGRHTSSGNTIYF. Written as DNA, the CDR3 is TGTGCCTGGAGTGTACAGTCAGGTCGACACACGAGCTCTGGAAACACCATATATTTT.

This clonotype has only a few counts. This rearrangement joins TRBV20-1 to TRBJ1-3; TRBD1 agrees at 8 bases. The germline CDR1 and CDR2 sequences are DFQATT and SNEGSKA (reference sequence). This CDR3 has 17 residues. Losses at the gene ends were 1 base for V and 1 base for J; bases not matched to a gene: 9. CDR3 amino acids: CSARGPTDRGSGNTIYF. DNA of the CDR3: TGCAGTGCTAGAGGCCCCACCGACAGGGGATCTGGAAACACCATATATTTT.

This clonotype was counted only a few times. The V gene is TRBV6-6, the J gene TRBJ1-5, with D possibly being TRBD1 (6 bases). The ends were cut back, 3 bases at V and 4 bases at J, with 19 bases in the middle. The germline V gene has CDR1 MNHNY and CDR2 SVGAGI (reference sequence). The length of the CDR3 is 17 residues. CDR3 region: CASSYTRHPQGNQPQHF. The DNA of the CDR3 is TGTGCCAGCAGTTATACGAGACACCCCCAGGGGAATCAGCCCCAGCATTTT.

This clonotype was detected only a few times. V gene TRBV4-1 combines with J gene TRBJ1-1, with TRBD1 as a possible D gene (5 bases). CDR1 is MGHRA, CDR2 YSYEKL, per germline. Trimming left V 0 bases short and J 11 bases short, with 16 bases between. The CDR3 has 14 amino acids. CDR3 in DNA: TGCGCCAGCAGCCAAGATGAGACAGAGGAGAAGGCTTTCTTT. This translates into CASSQDETEEKAFF.

The chain joins TRBV29-1 to TRBJ1-2, with D possibly matching TRBD1 (5 bases). CDR3 length: 11 residues. Germline V gene lookup returns CDR1 SQVTM and CDR2 ANQGSEA. V lost 5 bases to trimming and J lost 11 bases, with 15 bases between them. The CDR3 reads CSVLSDIRYTF. In DNA, the CDR3 is TGCAGCGTTCTGTCGGACATAAGATACACCTTC.

In its sample, this clonotype was seen many times. The chain recombines TRBV7-2 with TRBJ1-1; D call uncertain. From germline, CDR1 is SGHTA and CDR2 FQGNSA. Between the trimmed V and J ends, which lost 5 bases and 8 bases, there was a span of 15 bases. This CDR3 region has 13 residues. The CDR3 reads CASSALVGMEAFF. The CDR3 bases are TGTGCCAGCAGCGCCCTTGTGGGTATGGAAGCTTTCTTT.

The rearrangement links TRBV19 to TRBJ1-1; D is ambiguous. Trimming stripped 4 bases from V and 10 bases from J, with 22 bases between. Germline CDR1 reads LNHDA; CDR2 reads SQIVND (reference sequence). CDR3 length: 15 residues. Here the CDR3 reads CASSTLELRTRGAFF. As DNA, the CDR3 is TGTGCCAGTAGTACTCTCGAACTTAGGACGCGGGGAGCTTTCTTT. Full variable domain (outside the CDR3, taken from reference TRBV19 and TRBJ1-1): DGGITQSPKYLFRKEGQNVTLSCEQNLNHDAMYWYRQDPGQGLRLIYYSQIVNDFQKGDIAEGYSVSREKKESFPLTVTSAQKNPTAFYLCASSTLELRTRGAFFGQGTRLTVV.

This chain joins TRBV19 and TRBJ2-2; 10 bases line up with TRBD2. The CDR3 has 15 residues. Trimming removed 7 bases from V and 5 bases from J; junction bases left unmatched: 7. Germline V gene sequence: CDR1 LNHDA, CDR2 SQIVND (reference sequence). CDR3: CASTITSGETGELFF. The CDR3 DNA reads as TGTGCCAGTACCATAACTAGCGGGGAAACCGGGGAGCTGTTTTTT.

This clonotype came up a few times. V gene TRBV6-2 or TRBV6-3 combines with J gene TRBJ1-1, with D uncertain. Trimming removed 6 bases from V and 0 bases from J, with 11 bases in between. Germline CDR1 and CDR2: MNHEY and SVGEGT. This CDR3 comprises 14 residues. The CDR3 here is CASSLPHMNTEAFF. In DNA form, the CDR3 reads TGTGCCAGCAGCCTGCCCCACATGAACACTGAAGCTTTCTTT.

The V and J genes are TRBV28 and TRBJ2-7; D is unclear. V lost 5 bases to trimming and J lost 3 bases, with 17 bases between them. CDR1 is MDHEN, CDR2 SYDVKM, per germline. CDR3 length: 15 residues. CDR3 nucleotides: TGTGCCAGCAGTCCCCAGAGCCCGACTGGCTACGAGCAGTACTTC. Translation gives CASSPQSPTGYEQYF.

DNA of the CDR3: TGTGCCAGCAGCTTAGCCCAGAACAATGAGCAGTTCTTC. Encoded protein: CASSLAQNNEQFF. This rearrangement joins TRBV7-9 to TRBJ2-1; D is unresolved. The CDR3 loop spans 13 amino acids. Germline V gene data show CDR1 as SEHNR and CDR2 as FQNEAQ (reference sequence). V dropped 0 bases and J dropped 5 bases, with 5 bases sitting between them.

The chain links TRBV28 to TRBJ1-5, with a possible D match to TRBD1 (5 bases). In germline, CDR1 is MDHEN, CDR2 SYDVKM. V dropped 2 bases and J dropped 6 bases, with 14 bases sitting between them. The CDR3 extends over 15 amino acids. The CDR3 loop reads CASSLPGGRVQPQHF. CDR3 bases: TGTGCCAGCAGTTTACCGGGGGGACGGGTTCAGCCCCAGCATTTT.

This clonotype has more than one count but fewer than ten. This CDR3 reads CSDGGGKDTEAFF. CDR3 bases: TGCAGTGACGGAGGGGGCAAGGACACTGAAGCTTTCTTT. The genes are TRBV20-1 and TRBJ1-1; 7 bases agree with TRBD1. V lost 7 bases and J lost 3; bases outside the gene matches: 8. Germline-derived CDR1 and CDR2 are DFQATT and SNEGSKA (reference sequence). This CDR3 is 13 amino acids long.

This clonotype was detected only a few times. J is TRBJ2-1 and V is TRBV28, with D possibly matching TRBD2 (5 bases). The CDR3 runs to 15 residues. CDR1 and CDR2 (germline): MDHEN, SYDVKM. With 3 bases removed from V and 12 bases from J, the gap between germline ends came to 21 bases. The CDR3 nucleotides read TGTGCCAGCAGTTTCGGGATCCCCTTAGAAATTCGGCAGTTCTTC. Translated: CASSFGIPLEIRQFF. The variable domain in full, completed from reference TRBV28 and TRBJ2-1, reads DVKVTQSSRYLVKRTGEKVFLECVQDMDHENMFWYRQDPGLGLRLIYFSYDVKMKEKGDIPEGYSVSREKKERFSLILESASTNQTSMYLCASSFGIPLEIRQFFGPGTRLTVL.

This chain connects TRBV7-9 to TRBJ1-2, with 7 bases fitting TRBD1. Germline CDR1 SEHNR, CDR2 FQNEAQ (reference sequence). The CDR3 loop spans 13 amino acids. V lost 5 bases to trimming and J lost 7 bases; unmatched junction nucleotides: 7. The CDR3 loop is CASSLERGLGYTF. CDR3 in DNA: TGTGCCAGCAGCCTAGAAAGGGGGCTTGGCTACACCTTC.

This rearrangement joins TRBV29-1 to TRBJ2-1, with 8 bases lining up with TRBD1. Per the germline V gene, CDR1 is SQVTM and CDR2 is ANQGSEA. The length of the CDR3 is 19 residues. The V gene end was trimmed by 1 base and the J gene end by 4 bases; junction bases not matched to a gene: 18. DNA for the CDR3: TGCAGCGTTGAAGCGAAGCGAGGACAGGGATTCATAGGGTACAATGAGCAGTTCTTC. Protein product: CSVEAKRGQGFIGYNEQFF.

In the case of this clonotype: This may arise from a read error, as a much more abundant clone is one base away. The chain carries TRBV4-1 and TRBJ1-4; D might be TRBD1 (6 bases). Germline V gives CDR1 MGHRA, CDR2 YSYEKL. The CDR3 is 15 amino acids. The CDR3 bases are TGCGCCAGCAGCCAAGATACGGGGGGCGGTGAACAACTGTTTTTT. This encodes CASSQDTGGGEQLFF.

The chain employs TRBV12-3 or TRBV12-4 and TRBJ2-2; a weak D match, TRBD2 (6 bases). The CDR3 is made up of 15 amino acids. V dropped 3 bases and J dropped 3 bases, with 11 bases sitting between them. Written as DNA, the CDR3 is TGTGCCAGCAGTTTCCTTAGCGGAGACACCGGGGAGCTGTTTTTT. Its protein is CASSFLSGDTGELFF.

The chain recombines TRBV27 with TRBJ2-7, with 8 bases matching TRBD1. V shed 1 base, J shed 3 bases, and the junction held 5 bases outside the gene matches. The V gene's germline CDR1 is MNHEY and CDR2 SMNVEV (reference sequence). The CDR3 extends over 15 amino acids. The CDR3 sequence is CASSLFVDRDYEQYF. CDR3 bases: TGTGCCAGCAGTTTATTTGTGGACAGGGACTACGAGCAGTACTTC.

This sequence joins TRBV10-3 and TRBJ1-5, with D perhaps matching TRBD1 (5 bases). The CDR3 has 14 residues. V was shortened by 2 bases and J by 10 bases, with 15 bases between the two germline ends. Per germline, CDR1 ENHRY and CDR2 SYGVKD. The CDR3 is CAISEGDRVNPQHF. CDR3 sequence (DNA): TGTGCCATCAGTGAGGGGGACCGGGTGAATCCCCAGCATTTT.

About this clonotype itself: A junction boundary mismatches the germline segment, possibly from a read error. The rearrangement joins TRBV19 to TRBJ2-5; D remains ambiguous. CDR1 LNHDA and CDR2 SQIVND come from the germline V gene (reference sequence). This CDR3 has 11 residues. CDR3 nucleotides: TGTGCCAGTAGTATTTACGAGACCCATTACTTC. It translates to CASSIYETHYF.

The chain uses TRBV28 and TRBJ2-1; TRBD2 might be the D (5 bases). The CDR3 totals 17 residues. The V end lost 2 bases, the J end lost 5 bases, and 19 bases lay between the germline ends. CDR1 and CDR2 (germline): MDHEN, SYDVKM. The CDR3 loop reads CASSLDLGKVLNNEQFF. CDR3 in DNA: TGTGCCAGCAGTTTAGACCTCGGGAAGGTTTTGAACAATGAGCAGTTCTTC.

This clonotype was seen a handful of times. The V and J genes are TRBV12-3 or TRBV12-4 and TRBJ1-6; TRBD1 matches at 7 bases. V was clipped by 5 bases and J by 9 bases; unmatched bases: 13. This CDR3 has 16 residues. The CDR3 reads CASSAPTGQRSSPLHF. The CDR3 DNA sequence: TGTGCCAGCAGTGCACCGACAGGGCAGCGGAGTTCACCCCTCCACTTT.